The clone carrying this T cell receptor beta chain was recorded many times. The antigen is not known. Diagnosis relied on clinical symptoms, serum thyroxine and TRAb, thyroid ultrasound and orbital computed tomography. The data originate from a study of T cells in Graves' hyperthyroidism and ophthalmopathy. Study-level points and caveats: Separation of ophthalmopathy from stable hyperthyroidism was achieved by a 13 V-J model. In the blood, most expanded thyroid clonotypes above 0.001 appeared as well. It was a median approximately six months before onset that the model predicted ophthalmopathy.

RNA transcripts gave rise to amplified TCR beta CDR3 regions. Researchers ran a first-round RT-PCR on the TCR CDR3 using the HTBI primer set. TCRdb used MiXCR to reprocess the multiplex PCR reads, holding one entry per CDR3 protein. The sample holds fewer than 650,000 distinct CDR3 sequences, more than 13% seen once. The CDR3 length is 20 residues. J gave up 0 bases and V 5 bases, and 11 bases lay outside the gene matches. Germline CDR1 reads SEHNR; CDR2 reads FQNEAQ (reference sequence). This TCR derives from a woman aged 18-29 years with Graves' ophthalmopathy. Sequencing was done on a sample of blood. The V and J genes are TRBV7-9 and TRBJ2-2, with 14 bases fitting TRBD2. The CDR3 region is CASSRTGTSGSLSNTGELFF. The CDR3 nucleotides read TGTGCCAGCAGCCGCACCGGGACTAGCGGGAGTTTATCGAACACCGGGGAGCTGTTTTTT.